These 30 T cell receptor beta chains originate from one sample sequenced in a study of vaccination and CD4 T cells after COVID-19 (dated by TCRdb to 2022 to 2024). No antigen is known for these receptors. What the treatment or condition label conveys for this sample: roughly 10-day PBMC culture with coronavirus spike peptide pools or control peptides (ViraFEST assay). CD4+ T cells from unexposed donors were collected before the COVID-19 pandemic (2011-2018). The library came from PCR. These reads were obtained on an Illumina iSeq 100. TCR sequencing of DNA from cultured CD4+ T cells used the Oncomine TCR Beta short-read assay at the Johns Hopkins FTIC core. In-frame beta chains were kept once TCRdb had trimmed the public reads at Q25 with fastp and called clones with MiXCR. Rows with a matching CDR3 protein are joined into one entry that keeps the most common DNA and genes. A total of approximately 4,600 distinct CDR3 sequences appear in this sample, about 50% of them only once. The ten largest clones represent about 41% of the sample.

Source material: CD4+ T cells from blood, cultured in vitro. The origin of the receptors is a human donor in good health.

The sample holds a few counts of this clonotype. The chain joins TRBV12-3 or TRBV12-4 to TRBJ1-6, with a tentative D call TRBD1 (6 bases). The V and J ends lost 1 base and 5 bases respectively, with 6 bases between them. The CDR3 is 14 residues long. CDR3 sequence (DNA): TGTGCCAGCAGTTTAGGGACAGATAATTCACCCCTCCACTTT. This translates into CASSLGTDNSPLHF.

This clonotype was detected a few times. The rearrangement joins TRBV15 to TRBJ2-2, with 7 bases matching TRBD1. The CDR3 loop spans 14 amino acids. V lost 1 base, J lost 7 bases, and 3 bases stayed unmatched. Germline V CDR1 and CDR2: LNHNV, YYDKDF (reference sequence). CDR3 protein: CATSRVGDSGELFF. The CDR3 DNA sequence: TGTGCCACCAGCAGAGTTGGGGACAGCGGGGAGCTGTTTTTT.

CDR3 bases: TGTGCCAGCAGTTTGTCCTACTACGAGCAGTACTTC. As protein: CASSLSYYEQYF. This chain links TRBV28 with TRBJ2-7, with D uncertain. Germline CDR1 and CDR2: MDHEN and SYDVKM. CDR3 length: 12 residues. The germline V and J ends were trimmed by 3 bases and 3 bases, with 6 bases remaining between them.

Worth noting for this clonotype: The junction departs from the called germline gene at one end, perhaps through a read error. The J gene is TRBJ2-5, the V gene TRBV6-1, with a tentative D call TRBD1 (6 bases). Germline V lookup: CDR1 MNHNS, CDR2 SASEGT. This CDR3 has 12 residues. CDR3 amino acids: CASRGAPEAQYF. DNA for the CDR3: TGTGCCAGCAGGGGGGCACCAGAGGCCCAGTACTTC.

The CDR3 region is CASSLGGVEKLFF. The CDR3 DNA reads as TGTGCCAGCAGCTTAGGTGGGGTGGAAAAACTGTTTTTT. The J gene is TRBJ1-4, the V gene TRBV11-2; unclear D gene. V shed 1 base and J shed 8 bases, with 8 bases lying between them. The CDR3 is made up of 13 amino acids. The germline V gene encodes CDR1 SGHAT and CDR2 FQNNGV.

The V call is TRBV7-9, the J call TRBJ2-7; D is unclear. In germline, CDR1 is SEHNR, CDR2 FQNEAQ (reference sequence). Between the trimmed V and J ends, which lost 8 bases and 4 bases, there was a span of 18 bases. This CDR3 is built from 14 residues. The CDR3 nucleotides are TGTGCCAGCGGCGTCGTCGGAGTAGTATACGAGCAGTACTTC. This sequence encodes CASGVVGVVYEQYF.

The rearrangement uses TRBV6-4 and TRBJ1-2; 12 bases line up with TRBD1. The V segment lost 0 bases and the J segment 7 bases; nucleotides outside the gene matches: 0. Germline values: CDR1 MRHNA, CDR2 SNTAGT. CDR3 size: 14 residues. The CDR3 nucleotides read TGTGCCAGCAGTGACTCGGGACAGGGGGCTGGCTACACCTTC. This translates into CASSDSGQGAGYTF.

This clonotype was picked up one time. The chain joins TRBV7-9 to TRBJ2-3; 10 bases agree with TRBD2. The CDR3 spans 17 residues. With V trimmed by 5 bases and J by 0 bases, 8 bases remained unmatched. Germline loops: CDR1 SEHNR, CDR2 FQNEAQ (reference sequence). Written as DNA, the CDR3 is TGTGCCAGCAGCCCCCTCCGGACTAGCGGTAGCACAGATACGCAGTATTTT. It codes for CASSPLRTSGSTDTQYF.

The chain combines TRBV6-5 with TRBJ1-3, with no clear D. V was clipped by 0 bases and J by 8 bases, with 14 bases between them. CDR1 and CDR2 (germline): MNHEY, SVGAGI. This CDR3 spans 15 amino acids. The CDR3 loop is CASSYSFGGTDTIYF. For the CDR3, the DNA is TGTGCCAGCAGTTACTCGTTTGGTGGTACGGACACCATATATTTT.

The J gene is TRBJ1-5, the V gene TRBV10-3; D perhaps matches TRBD1 (6 bases). CDR1 and CDR2 (germline): ENHRY, SYGVKD. Trimming pared 7 bases from V and 3 bases from J, leaving 13 bases between. This CDR3 has 14 residues. Here the CDR3 DNA reads TGTGCCATCAAACCACAGGGAGACAATCAGCCCCAGCATTTT. Its protein product is CAIKPQGDNQPQHF.

The chain carries TRBV7-2 and TRBJ1-2, with D possibly matching TRBD1 (6 bases). The CDR3 is 15 amino acids. V lost 5 bases and J 4 bases, leaving 17 bases between the germline ends. Germline CDR1 is SGHTA and CDR2 is FQGNSA. The CDR3 DNA sequence: TGTGCCAGCAGCGAAAGCACAGGGATCGGCTATGGCTACACCTTC. Residues: CASSESTGIGYGYTF.

This clonotype turned up a few times. The genes are TRBV12-3 or TRBV12-4 and TRBJ1-5; possible D gene TRBD1, 5 bases. Between the trimmed V and J ends, which lost 5 bases and 0 bases, there was a span of 14 bases. This CDR3 region has 16 residues. The chain's CDR3 is CASSPGTVYSNQPQHF. In DNA form, the CDR3 reads TGTGCCAGCAGTCCCGGGACGGTCTATAGCAATCAGCCCCAGCATTTT.

The chain uses TRBV20-1 and TRBJ2-5, with D maybe TRBD1 (6 bases). In germline, CDR1 is DFQATT, CDR2 SNEGSKA (reference sequence). This CDR3 is built from 16 residues. Trimming shortened V by 5 bases and J by 2 bases, and 21 bases separated the two germline ends. This CDR3 is CSAPGPPQGGQETQYF. DNA for the CDR3: TGCAGTGCTCCCGGACCCCCACAGGGCGGGCAAGAGACCCAGTACTTC.

The CDR3 nucleotides read TGTGCCAGCAGCGTAGCAGGGGGCTGGGGGAATGAGCAGTTCTTC. Protein product: CASSVAGGWGNEQFF. The chain combines TRBV9 with TRBJ2-1, with 8 bases aligning to TRBD1. The V and J ends lost 0 bases and 7 bases, in that order; junction bases with no gene match: 6. The CDR3 extends over 15 amino acids. Germline CDR1 is SGDLS and CDR2 is YYNGEE. The whole variable domain, remainder taken from reference TRBV9 and TRBJ2-1, is DSGVTQTPKHLITATGQRVTLRCSPRSGDLSVYWYQQSLDQGLQFLIQYYNGEERAKGNILERFSAQQFPDLHSELNLSSLELGDSALYFCASSVAGGWGNEQFFGPGTRLTVL.

The rearrangement joins TRBV2 to TRBJ1-2, with TRBD1 as a possible D gene (5 bases). The V end lost 6 bases, the J end lost 8 bases, and 16 bases lay between the germline ends. The CDR3 consists of 13 residues. The V gene's germline CDR1 is SNHLY and CDR2 FYNNEI. The CDR3 DNA follows: TGTGCCAGCAGAAACATGGGGCTAGGGGGCTACACCTTC. Protein product: CASRNMGLGGYTF. Looking up the rest from reference TRBV2 and TRBJ1-2 gives the full variable domain: EPEVTQTPSHQVTQMGQEVILRCVPISNHLYFYWYRQILGQKVEFLVSFYNNEISEKSEIFDDQFSVERPDGSNFTLKIRSTKLEDSAMYFCASRNMGLGGYTFGSGTRLTVV.

This clonotype has only a few counts. The gene calls are TRBV20-1 and TRBJ1-2; D ambiguous. This CDR3 is 13 amino acids long. The ends were cut back, 0 bases at V and 4 bases at J, with 9 bases in the middle. In germline, CDR1 is DFQATT, CDR2 SNEGSKA (reference sequence). This CDR3 is CSARDPTPYGYTF. CDR3 in DNA: TGCAGTGCTAGAGATCCCACACCCTATGGCTACACCTTC.

This clonotype was counted between two and nine times. The chain uses TRBV20-1 and TRBJ1-2; no clear D gene. Trimming shortened V by 6 bases and J by 1 base, and 18 bases separated the two germline ends. Germline assignment: CDR1 DFQATT and CDR2 SNEGSKA (reference sequence). CDR3 length: 15 residues. The CDR3 DNA sequence: TGCAGTGCCCAGAACCAGAATAGAGATAACTATGGCTACACCTTC. As protein: CSAQNQNRDNYGYTF.

J is TRBJ2-2 and V is TRBV20-1, with D perhaps matching TRBD1 or TRBD2 (7 bases each). CDR1 is DFQATT, CDR2 SNEGSKA, per germline (reference sequence). V was trimmed by 6 bases and J by 5 bases, leaving 13 bases between them. This CDR3 spans 13 amino acids. The DNA for the CDR3 is TGCAGTGCCTACAGGGGAGGGACCGGGGAGCTGTTTTTT. Amino acids: CSAYRGGTGELFF.

The chain combines TRBV6-1 with TRBJ1-3, with D unresolved. Trimming removed 6 bases from V and 0 bases from J, with 6 bases in between. CDR1 and CDR2 (germline): MNHNS, SASEGT. This CDR3 contains 13 residues. The CDR3 spells CASSQLSGNTIYF. In DNA, the CDR3 is TGTGCCAGCAGCCAGCTCTCTGGAAACACCATATATTTT.

This sequence joins TRBV7-2 and TRBJ1-2; D is uncertain. The CDR3 has 12 amino acids. Germline V gives CDR1 SGHTA, CDR2 FQGNSA. V lost 5 bases to trimming and J lost 4 bases, with 8 bases between them. CDR3 sequence reads: CASSPDLYGYTF. The CDR3 DNA sequence: TGTGCCAGCAGCCCCGACCTCTATGGCTACACCTTC.

The chain links TRBV20-1 to TRBJ1-1, with D unresolved. Trimming stripped 6 bases from V and 5 bases from J, with 13 bases between. Germline loops: CDR1 DFQATT, CDR2 SNEGSKA (reference sequence). The CDR3 runs 12 residues. The CDR3: CSAPWVGTEAFF. In nucleotides, the CDR3 is TGCAGTGCCCCTTGGGTGGGAACTGAAGCTTTCTTT.

The chain couples TRBV11-2 to TRBJ1-5; D gene unclear. V was clipped by 0 bases and J by 0 bases, with 6 bases between them. Per the germline V gene, CDR1 is SGHAT and CDR2 is FQNNGV. The CDR3 is 15 amino acids. This CDR3 is CASSLDVNSNQPQHF. CDR3 DNA: TGTGCCAGCAGCTTAGACGTTAATAGCAATCAGCCCCAGCATTTT.

This chain joins TRBV7-2 and TRBJ1-1, with no clear D. The germline V gene encodes CDR1 SGHTA and CDR2 FQGNSA. The V gene lost 5 bases and the J gene lost 0 bases, with 19 bases spanning the gap. CDR3 length: 17 amino acids. The CDR3 reads CASSVGDVAPMNTEAFF. Written as DNA, the CDR3 is TGTGCCAGCAGCGTCGGAGACGTAGCCCCCATGAACACTGAAGCTTTCTTT.

The rearrangement joins TRBV6-2 or TRBV6-3 to TRBJ2-1; TRBD1 aligns across 11 bases. Germline CDR1 MNHEY, CDR2 SVGEGT. This CDR3 has 14 amino acids. With 7 bases clipped from V and 8 bases from J, the junction kept 7 bases outside the gene matches. The CDR3 loop reads CASNRGQGVYEQFF. CDR3 bases: TGTGCCAGCAACCGGGGACAGGGGGTCTATGAGCAGTTCTTC.

The gene calls are TRBV27 and TRBJ2-2; no clear D. Germline lookup yields CDR1 MNHEY and CDR2 SMNVEV (reference sequence). V lost 5 bases to trimming and J lost 4 bases, with 8 bases between them. CDR3 length equals 13 residues. CDR3 in amino acids: CASSLGRTGELFF. The CDR3 coding sequence is TGTGCCAGCAGTCTGGGTCGCACCGGGGAGCTGTTTTTT.

The chain uses TRBV19 and TRBJ1-2, with D hard to call. V lost 4 bases and J lost 3, with 15 bases in between. Per germline, CDR1 LNHDA and CDR2 SQIVND (reference sequence). The CDR3 is 15 residues long. The CDR3 DNA follows: TGTGCCAGTAGTAACCGACCTAAGGGAGACTATGGCTACACCTTC. Translation: CASSNRPKGDYGYTF.

The V call is TRBV7-9, the J call TRBJ1-6, with 7 bases that match TRBD1. The CDR3 sequence is 16 residues long. CDR1 SEHNR and CDR2 FQNEAQ come from the germline V gene (reference sequence). V lost 1 base, J lost 7 bases, and 7 bases stayed unmatched. This chain's CDR3 is CASSLERGRRNSPLHF. Here the CDR3 DNA reads TGTGCCAGCAGCTTAGAGAGGGGGCGCAGGAATTCACCCCTCCACTTT. Combining the CDR3 with reference TRBV7-9 and TRBJ1-6 gives the whole variable domain DTGVSQNPRHKITKRGQNVTFRCDPISEHNRLYWYRQTLGQGPEFLTYFQNEAQLEKSRLLSDRFSAERPKGSFSTLEIQRTEQGDSAMYLCASSLERGRRNSPLHFGNGTRLTVT.

This chain joins TRBV5-1 and TRBJ2-4; either TRBD1 or TRBD2 may supply D (7 bases each). This CDR3 contains 22 residues. Trimming cost V 4 bases and J 0 bases, with 32 bases left between them. The germline gives CDR1 SGHRS, CDR2 YFSETQ. The CDR3, as DNA: TGCGCCAGCAGCCCCACAGGGGCCCTGGGGAGCGGGGAGAATTTAGCCAAAAACATTCAGTACTTC. Residues: CASSPTGALGSGENLAKNIQYF.

A note on this clonotype: At one end the junction does not follow the germline gene, possibly because of a read error. V usage is TRBV20-1 and J usage is TRBJ1-5; D remains ambiguous. Germline V gene sequence: CDR1 DFQATT, CDR2 SNEGSKA (reference sequence). The CDR3 sequence is 13 residues long. The CDR3 loop is CSARQYSNQPRHF. CDR3 coding DNA: TGCAGTGCACGTCAGTATAGCAATCAGCCCCGGCATTTT.

This clonotype was seen more than once but under ten times. The rearrangement uses TRBV27 and TRBJ1-5; D remains unclear. With 2 bases removed from V and 2 bases from J, the gap between germline ends came to 10 bases. Per germline, CDR1 MNHEY and CDR2 SMNVEV (reference sequence). This CDR3 comprises 15 residues. The CDR3 region is CASSLRTKGNQPQHF. Written as DNA, the CDR3 is TGTGCCAGCAGTTTAAGGACCAAGGGCAATCAGCCCCAGCATTTT.